This TCR beta chain was recorded in a study of radiotherapy plus CTLA-4 blockade in lung cancer (dated by TCRdb to the late 2010s). The study in broad terms: Objective responses were observed in approximately 18% of enrolled patients, and disease control was achieved in approximately 32%.

The CDR3 runs 14 amino acids, cysteine and phenylalanine included. This entry keeps only the CDR3 DNA: 42 bases, framed from base 1. CDR1 and CDR2, looked up from the germline V gene, are SGHTA and FQGNSA. General findings and caveats noted by the study authors: The strongest predictors of response, as reported, were early dynamic changes in blood T cell clones along with a rise in serum interferon-beta after radiation. After treatment with radiotherapy and ipilimumab, TCR clones that came from tumors expanded in the peripheral blood.

As for this clone: No cognate antigen has been identified for it. One end of the junction does not line up with germline, which may come from a read error.

In this study, focal radiation therapy paired with CTLA-4 blockade (ipilimumab) was tested in patients who had chemo-refractory metastatic non-small-cell lung cancer. Library prep was done by the immunoSEQ multiplex PCR assay. TCRdb holds this immuneACCESS table with in-frame rearrangements only. Some clones are missing; in checked studies, unresolved V genes explain under half, and the rest has no known cause. This sample lists roughly 100,000 clones; approximately 78% were detected once. The ten largest clones represent 3% to 4% of the sample. This receptor was identified in a human donor with non-small cell lung cancer who had a partial response to radiotherapy plus ipilimumab. The input for sequencing was peripheral blood, taken from a patient treated with radiotherapy plus ipilimumab. The chain is encoded by TRBV7-2 joined to TRBJ1-2; 9 nucleotides in the junction match TRBD1. The sequenced DNA is TGTGCCAGCAGCCCATCCGTCGGGGACAGGGCCCGCTCCTTC. The encoded protein is CASSPSVGDRARSF.